The source of this TCR beta chain is a study of blood T cell repertoires in COVID-19. Only in-frame clones appear in the TCRdb table, and some are missing; sequencing was by immunoSEQ multiplex PCR. The sample includes some 130,000 clones, about 87% seen only once; the top ten take more than 40%. The V gene's germline CDR1 is SGDLS and CDR2 YYNGEE. The CDR3 is made up of 15 amino acids. V gave up 0 bases and J gave up 4 bases, with 8 bases separating them. J is TRBJ1-6 and V is TRBV9; D ambiguous. The TCR originated in a human donor in a cohort sampled during active COVID-19. The sequencing input was peripheral blood. The CDR3 loop is CASSVEFPYNSPLHF. CDR3 coding DNA: TGTGCCAGCAGCGTAGAATTTCCGTATAATTCACCCCTCCACTTT.